These T cell receptor beta chains were read from a single sample in a study of regulatory T cells in long-lasting Graves disease. Via MiXCR, TCRdb re-called the multiplex PCR reads, giving one row per CDR3 protein. The data show about 460,000 distinct CDR3 sequences, with 22% seen just once and about 12% held by the top ten. Source: peripheral blood mononuclear cells (PBMCs), taken when the disease was refractory, from a patient treated with antithyroid drugs. All receptors derive from a female donor with Graves disease. Both conserved end residues are part of each CDR3. D genes are given only for firm matches. Clone size is not always given. Where it is, it says once, few, many or a class for expanded clones.

clone_size	v_call	d_call	j_call	cdr3_nt	cdr3_aa
many	TRBV6-2/TRBV6-3	NA	TRBJ1-6	TGTGCCAGCAACCCAGGCTCGGTCTCACCCCTCCACTTT	CASNPGSVSPLHF
many	TRBV14	NA	TRBJ2-5	TGTGCCAGCAGCCCCCTGACCGGACAAGACCAAGAGACCCAGTACTTC	CASSPLTGQDQETQYF
NA	TRBV28	NA	TRBJ2-7	TGTGCCAGCAGTTTCACCGCTCGCTCCCGGTGGAGGGAGCAGTACTTC	CASSFTARSRWREQYF
few	TRBV14	TRBD1	TRBJ1-2	TGTGCCAGCAGCCAGACAGGGGTCCTTAACTATGGCTACACCTTC	CASSQTGVLNYGYTF
NA	TRBV4-1	NA	TRBJ1-4	TGCGCCAGCAGCCCCCTCTTTCGGGAAAAACTGTTTTTT	CASSPLFREKLFF
many	TRBV3-1	NA	TRBJ1-2	TGTGCCAGCAGCCAGATGGGGTCTAACTATGGCTACACCTTC	CASSQMGSNYGYTF
many	TRBV28	TRBD1	TRBJ1-5	TGTGCCAGCAGCTCAAGAACAGGGGACAATCAGCCCCAGCATTTT	CASSSRTGDNQPQHF
few	TRBV5-6	NA	TRBJ2-4	TGTGCCAGCAGCTTGTATCAAGGCTCGGAGTACTTC	CASSLYQGSEYF
many	TRBV12-3/TRBV12-4	NA	TRBJ2-2	TGTGCCAGCAGTTTTCTAGCGCCCGGAACCGGGGAGCTGTTTTTT	CASSFLAPGTGELFF
NA	TRBV7-2	NA	TRBJ1-5	TGTGCCAGCAGCCAATCGCCCGAAGGCGGCAATCAGCCCCAGCATTTT	CASSQSPEGGNQPQHF
few	TRBV27	NA	TRBJ2-7	TGTGCCAGCAGTTTGAGGGGTGCCGTCCACGAGCAGTACTTC	CASSLRGAVHEQYF
NA	TRBV7-9	NA	TRBJ1-2	TGTGCCAGCACCAAAAAGGGATGTGGAGAGAACTTC	CASTKKGCGENF
many	TRBV28	TRBD1	TRBJ2-7	TGTGCCAGCAGCCGTCGTGAGGACAGGGGCGCTCCTGGGCAGTACTTC	CASSRREDRGAPGQYF
few	TRBV11-3	TRBD1	TRBJ1-1	TGTGCCAGCAGCTTAGGGAGGGGGCAGGGGACTGAAGCTTTCTTT	CASSLGRGQGTEAFF
few	TRBV12-3/TRBV12-4	NA	TRBJ1-4	TGTGCCAGCAGTTATATGACGGATGAAAAACTGTTTTTT	CASSYMTDEKLFF
few	TRBV7-8	NA	TRBJ2-3	TGTGCCAGCGGGCGGGATAGAACGGGTTGGGATACGCAGTATTTT	CASGRDRTGWDTQYF
NA	TRBV19	NA	TRBJ1-1	TGTGCCAGCGAATTTCGTACCGGGGGGAACACTGAAGCTTTCTTT	CASEFRTGGNTEAFF
many	TRBV27	TRBD1	TRBJ2-7	TGTGCCAGCAGTTTTAAGGGACAGGGGACGAACGAGCAGTACTTC	CASSFKGQGTNEQYF
NA	TRBV15	TRBD2	TRBJ2-1	TGTGCCACCAGCAGAGTAGCGGGAGGCGGTAATGAGCAGTTCTTC	CATSRVAGGGNEQFF
NA	TRBV5-5	TRBD1	TRBJ1-2	TGTGCCAGCAGCTCGGGACAGGAAGGATTCTATGGCTACACCTTC	CASSSGQEGFYGYTF
many	TRBV28	NA	TRBJ1-5	TGTGCCAGCAGTTTAAGGCAGGGGAACTCTCAGCCCCAGCATTTT	CASSLRQGNSQPQHF
few	TRBV19	NA	TRBJ1-2	TGTGCCAGTAGTATCCCCGCTAGCAGACGGCGAGGCTACACCTTC	CASSIPASRRRGYTF